The text below deals with one T cell receptor beta chain. The antigen is unknown. The germline V gene encodes CDR1 LNHDA and CDR2 SQIVND (reference sequence). The V gene lost 5 bases and the J gene lost 8 bases, with 16 bases spanning the gap. The CDR3 extends over 15 amino acids. This entry is derived from a study of cytomegalovirus exposure and HLA in healthy donors. Broader study findings: The authors confirmed in vitro that three CMV-associated chains were specific for CMV antigens.

PCR involved 60 Vbeta and 13 Jbeta primers. This table comes from immunoSEQ multiplex PCR, and its TCRdb copy is limited to in-frame clones, with some not included. The sample comprises roughly 67,000 clones, just under 80% of which are singletons, and approximately 9.9% rests with the top ten. The rearrangement links TRBV19 to TRBJ1-6; D may be TRBD1 (5 bases). Input material: PBMCs. The clonotype was recovered from a man aged 40-49 years in good health and CMV-seronegative. CDR3 sequence: CASSVLWGLDSPLHF. CDR3 sequence (DNA): TGTGCCAGTAGTGTCCTCTGGGGCCTCGATTCACCCCTCCACTTT.